This T cell receptor (beta chain) originates from a study of CD8+ T cells in alopecia areata. Findings and limits, study-wide: Patients displayed less clarity in TCR sharing than mice, a finding possibly related to HLA. Sequencing of scalp tissue also captures the resident alphabeta T cells of normal skin.

Extracted from the samples, RNA was reverse transcribed into cDNA to serve as the sequencing template. Data came from immunoSEQ multiplex PCR; TCRdb stores just in-frame clones and leaves some out. The table shows about 180,000 clones, with 63% occurring only once. This CDR3 is built from 14 residues. Germline CDR1 MNHEY, CDR2 SVGAGI. After removal of 6 bases from V and 0 bases from J, the junction contained 3 bases not matched to a gene. Of note for this clone: No antigen is known for it.

T lymphocytes (CD4+ and CD8+) were sorted from PBMCs. This TCR came from a human donor with alopecia areata. The starting material was CD4+ T cells sorted from blood, obtained at week 0. This chain connects TRBV6-5 to TRBJ2-3; 7 bases map to TRBD1. The CDR3 is CASRGTVSTDTQYF. The CDR3 DNA reads TGTGCCAGCAGAGGGACAGTTAGCACAGATACGCAGTATTTT.